This TCR beta chain was profiled in a study of blood T cell repertoires in COVID-19. Per the authors' pipeline: It was from reference gene primer amplification that nucleated cell counts were estimated. Sequencing was performed with immunoSEQ multiplex PCR; in TCRdb, only in-frame clones are kept and a portion is missing. The D gene and trimming were derived from the DNA, and the V and J assignments and clone size from that table. The sample contains about 400,000 clones, 70% to 90% of which appear only once. The V and J ends lost 3 bases and 0 bases respectively, with 14 bases between them. The germline V gene has CDR1 KGHSH and CDR2 LQKENI. There are 16 residues in the CDR3. Participant age was about 18 to 89 years, and participants resided in approximately 24 US areas.

This chain connects TRBV18 to TRBJ1-1, with no clear D. The source of this sequence is a woman aged 40 to 50 with acute COVID-19. Specimen: PBMCs or T cells enriched from blood (not recorded which). The CDR3 coding sequence is TGTGCCAGCTCACCTCTGGGCGATGGCATGAACACTGAAGCTTTCTTT. Residues: CASSPLGDGMNTEAFF. Drawing the rest from reference TRBV18 and TRBJ1-1, the complete variable domain is NAGVMQNPRHLVRRRGQEARLRCSPMKGHSHVYWYRQLPEEGLKFMVYLQKENIIDESGMPKERFSAEFPKEGPSILRIQQVVRGDSAAYFCASSPLGDGMNTEAFFGQGTRLTVV.